This TCR beta chain was recorded in a study of monozygotic twins with cystic fibrosis. Study-wide background: Around 3 micrograms of fragmented DNA underwent roughly 16 PCR cycles for library preparation.

This clone was counted only a few times. Its cognate antigen is unknown. Some clones are missing from TCRdb's copy, which holds only in-frame ones; the method was immunoSEQ multiplex PCR. The profile shows about 36,000 clones, approximately 80% of them singletons. V shed 0 bases and J shed 5 bases, with 11 bases lying between them. CDR1 is LNHNV, CDR2 YYDKDF, per germline (reference sequence). CDR3 length: 15 residues. Findings and caveats of the study: Nucleotide-identical clonotype sharing was significantly higher within monozygotic CF twin pairs than between unrelated CF individuals.

The rearrangement links TRBV15 to TRBJ1-5; D is unresolved. The specimen sequenced was blood. The clonotype originates from a girl aged 2 to 9 with cystic fibrosis. The CDR3 DNA is TGTGCCACCAGCAGAGATTCCGCCAGAGATCAGCCCCAGCATTTT. This translates into CATSRDSARDQPQHF.